This T cell receptor (beta chain) was sequenced in a study of beta chain features in type 1 diabetes. Study details: Examination of sorted cells across all samples involved around 100,000,000 cells. Regarding the study as a whole: Over-representation of high TCR-expressing cells was a possible consequence of cDNA sequencing.

The CDR3 totals 12 residues. Trimming pared 1 base from V and 5 bases from J, leaving 2 bases between. Germline V gives CDR1 MDHEN, CDR2 SYDVKM. Expressed TCRB transcripts got sequenced, as all isolated RNA was reverse transcribed. Repertoires were generated with immunoSEQ multiplex PCR, while TCRdb's copy carries only in-frame clones and drops some. The table shows roughly 400,000 clones, with roughly 16% occurring only once. Only a few counts were recorded for this clone. Its antigen is still unknown. Other DNA sequences in the same sample also yield this CDR3. The authors sorted CD4+ naive, central memory, regulatory and stem cell-like memory cells via CD45RO/CCR7/CD25/CD127/CD95/CD27.

The source of this sequence is a woman under 30 in good health. This chain links TRBV28 with TRBJ2-2, with no clear D. What was sequenced was naive CD4+ T cells from blood. In DNA form, the CDR3 reads TGTGCCAGCAGTTTATTAACCGGGGAGCTGTTTTTT. Its translation is CASSLLTGELFF.